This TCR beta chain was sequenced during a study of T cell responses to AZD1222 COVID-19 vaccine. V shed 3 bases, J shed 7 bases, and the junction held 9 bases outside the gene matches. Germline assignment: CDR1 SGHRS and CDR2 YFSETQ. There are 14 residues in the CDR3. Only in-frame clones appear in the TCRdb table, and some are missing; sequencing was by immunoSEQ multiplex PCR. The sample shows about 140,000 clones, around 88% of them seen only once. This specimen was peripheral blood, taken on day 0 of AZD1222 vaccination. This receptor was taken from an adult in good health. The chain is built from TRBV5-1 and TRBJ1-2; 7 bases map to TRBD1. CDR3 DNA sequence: TGCGCCAGCAGCTCGATAGACAGGGAATTTGGCTACACCTTC. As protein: CASSSIDREFGYTF.